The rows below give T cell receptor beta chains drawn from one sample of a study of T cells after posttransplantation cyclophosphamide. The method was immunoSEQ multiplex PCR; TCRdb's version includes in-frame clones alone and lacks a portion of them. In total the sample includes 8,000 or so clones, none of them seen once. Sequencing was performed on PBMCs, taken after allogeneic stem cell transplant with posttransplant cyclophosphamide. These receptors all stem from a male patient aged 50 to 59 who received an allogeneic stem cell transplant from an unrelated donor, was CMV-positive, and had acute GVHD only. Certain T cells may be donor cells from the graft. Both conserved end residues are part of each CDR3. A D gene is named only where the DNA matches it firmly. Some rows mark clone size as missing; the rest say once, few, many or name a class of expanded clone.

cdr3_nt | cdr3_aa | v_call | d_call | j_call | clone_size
TGTGCCACGACGTTGGAGACGAACGCAAGGGGTTACGAGCAGTACTTC | CATTLETNARGYEQYF | TRBV11-2 | - | TRBJ2-7 | many
TGTGCCAGTAGTATCATAGGGAGCTTCTATAGCAATCAGCCCCAGCATTTT | CASSIIGSFYSNQPQHF | TRBV19 | - | TRBJ1-5 | many
TGTGCCAGCAGCTTGTGGTTCGGGACAGGGGGCGGAGATGAGCAGTTCTTC | CASSLWFGTGGGDEQFF | TRBV5-4 | TRBD1 | TRBJ2-1 | many
TGTGCCAGCAGCGAGCCGGGTGGACAGAATGAAAAACTGTTTTTT | CASSEPGGQNEKLFF | TRBV28 | - | TRBJ1-4 | many
TGTGCCAGCAGTTTCCCTGTGGGGACAAGTTCCTACGAGCAGTACTTC | CASSFPVGTSSYEQYF | TRBV28 | - | TRBJ2-7 | many
TGTGCCAGCAGTTTTGGGGGGGCGTACACCGGGGAGCTGTTTTTT | CASSFGGAYTGELFF | TRBV28 | - | TRBJ2-2 | -
TGCGCCAGCAGTCGTGACAGGGGGTCCTACGAGCAGTACTTC | CASSRDRGSYEQYF | TRBV5-1 | TRBD1 | TRBJ2-7 | many
TGTGCCAGCTCACCGGAGCGGAGCTCCTACAATGAGCAGTTCTTC | CASSPERSSYNEQFF | TRBV18 | - | TRBJ2-1 | -
TGTGCCAGCAGCAAACGGGGAGAGACCCAGTACTTC | CASSKRGETQYF | TRBV7-8 | - | TRBJ2-5 | few
TGCGCCAGCAGCTCAACAGGATTATATGGCTACACCTTC | CASSSTGLYGYTF | TRBV5-1 | - | TRBJ1-2 | many
TGTGCCAGCAGTTACTCTTGGACAGAGTCCCAAGAGACCCAGTACTTC | CASSYSWTESQETQYF | TRBV6-5 | - | TRBJ2-5 | few
TGCGCCAGCAGCCAAGTTACAGGGAAGAATGAGCAGTTCTTC | CASSQVTGKNEQFF | TRBV4-3 | - | TRBJ2-1 | many
TGCGCCAGCTCACTCGGGACAGGGCTTTCACCCCTCCACTTT | CASSLGTGLSPLHF | TRBV5-1 | TRBD1 | TRBJ1-6 | many
TGTGCCAGCAGCCAACCCAGGCCTGATACGCAGTATTTT | CASSQPRPDTQYF | TRBV14 | - | TRBJ2-3 | few
TGCAGCGTTGAGACAGTGGTTAACTATGGCTACACCTTC | CSVETVVNYGYTF | TRBV29-1 | - | TRBJ1-2 | many
TGTGCCAGTAGTACGGGACAGGGGAAGGAAAAACTGTTTTTT | CASSTGQGKEKLFF | TRBV19 | TRBD1 | TRBJ1-4 | many
TGTGCCAGCAGTTCGCCCCAGAAGACCCAGTACTTC | CASSSPQKTQYF | TRBV28 | - | TRBJ2-5 | many
TGTGCCAGCAGTTACTCGCGGGATTTCTATGGCTACACCTTC | CASSYSRDFYGYTF | TRBV6-5 | - | TRBJ1-2 | many
TGTGCCAGCAGCTTAATGGAGGAGCGGGGAACAGATACGCAGTATTTT | CASSLMEERGTDTQYF | TRBV7-9 | TRBD2 | TRBJ2-3 | -
TGTGCCAGCAGTTTAGGCCGGACAAATACAGATACGCAGTATTTT | CASSLGRTNTDTQYF | TRBV28 | - | TRBJ2-3 | few
TGCGCCAGCAGCTTCCAGGGACAAGAAACCCAGTACTTC | CASSFQGQETQYF | TRBV5-1 | - | TRBJ2-5 | many
TGTGCCAGCAGCTATGCTGGGACTAGGGCCGGCACTGAAGCTTTCTTT | CASSYAGTRAGTEAFF | TRBV7-8 | - | TRBJ1-1 | many
TGTGCCAGTGCGGACAGGGTAAACGGTTACACCTTC | CASADRVNGYTF | TRBV19 | TRBD1 | TRBJ1-2 | many
TGCGCCAGCAGCCGACCTCCGGGACAGGACAATGAAAAACTGTTTTTT | CASSRPPGQDNEKLFF | TRBV4-1 | TRBD1 | TRBJ1-4 | many
TGTGCCAGCAGCTTGTCGGAGTTGGGGGGCAATGAGCAGTTCTTC | CASSLSELGGNEQFF | TRBV5-4 | - | TRBJ2-1 | many
TGTGCCAGGGAGGCTAGCGGGAGAAACGAGCAGTACTTC | CAREASGRNEQYF | TRBV2 | TRBD2 | TRBJ2-7 | many
TGTGCCAGCAGTGTGGACAGGGGAGGTGGGGCCAACGTCCTGACTTTC | CASSVDRGGGANVLTF | TRBV2 | TRBD1 | TRBJ2-6 | many
TGTGCCAGCAGCCTAGGGACTAGCCTTGGAAATGAGCAGTTCTTC | CASSLGTSLGNEQFF | TRBV11-3 | TRBD2 | TRBJ2-1 | few
TGTGCCAGCAGCGCCCTTGGGCAGGGCTACACAGATACGCAGTATTTT | CASSALGQGYTDTQYF | TRBV9 | - | TRBJ2-3 | -
TGTGCCAGCAGCTCCGAGGCACGGGATACGCAGTATTTT | CASSSEARDTQYF | TRBV11-3 | - | TRBJ2-3 | -
TGTGCCAGCAGCCGGACGGGGGCAGATACGCAGTATTTT | CASSRTGADTQYF | TRBV7-9 | - | TRBJ2-3 | -
TGTGCCATCAGTGAGTCGACAATTCTAGCAGTTAATGAGCAGTTCTTC | CAISESTILAVNEQFF | TRBV10-3 | - | TRBJ2-1 | -
TGCGCCAGCAGCCTGGACAGGGGAAATTATGGCTACACCTTC | CASSLDRGNYGYTF | TRBV4-3 | TRBD1 | TRBJ1-2 | many
TGTGCCAGCAGTGACCCGACTAGCGGGTACCTCTACAATGAGCAGTTCTTC | CASSDPTSGYLYNEQFF | TRBV27 | TRBD2 | TRBJ2-1 | many
TGTGCCAGCAGCGTAGACAACCGGGGATATGGCTACACCTTC | CASSVDNRGYGYTF | TRBV9 | - | TRBJ1-2 | few